The T cell receptor beta chain described here comes from a study of somatic mutations in cytotoxic T cells in rheumatoid arthritis. Findings of the study overall: A rise in CD8+ clonality with age was seen in rheumatoid arthritis patients but not in healthy controls.

Using immunoSEQ multiplex PCR, the repertoire was profiled, and TCRdb retains in-frame clones only, with some absent. The sample consists of more than 15,000 clones, less than 75% of them appearing once. The V gene end was trimmed by 3 bases and the J gene end by 4 bases; junction bases not matched to a gene: 7. The CDR3 covers 15 residues. From germline, CDR1 is MNHNS and CDR2 SASEGT. Worth noting for this clone: What it recognizes is unknown.

The chain carries TRBV6-1 and TRBJ1-1, with 8 positions matching TRBD1. Material: CD8+ T cells sorted from blood. This clonotype originated in a woman in her sixties or seventies in good health. DNA of the CDR3: TGTGCCAGCAGTGACTTCCAGGGGGCGAGCACTGAAGCTTTCTTT. This encodes CASSDFQGASTEAFF.